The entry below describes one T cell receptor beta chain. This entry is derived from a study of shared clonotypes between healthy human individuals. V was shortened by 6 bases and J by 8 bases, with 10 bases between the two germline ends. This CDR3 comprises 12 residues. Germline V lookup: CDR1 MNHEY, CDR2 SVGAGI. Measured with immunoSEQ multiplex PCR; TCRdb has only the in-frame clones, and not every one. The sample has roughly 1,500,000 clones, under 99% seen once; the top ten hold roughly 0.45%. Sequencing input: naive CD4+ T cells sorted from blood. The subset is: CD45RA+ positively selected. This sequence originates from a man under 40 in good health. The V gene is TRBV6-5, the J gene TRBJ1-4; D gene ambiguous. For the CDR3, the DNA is TGTGCCAGCAGCCGCGGTCGGGAAAAACTGTTTTTT. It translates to CASSRGREKLFF.